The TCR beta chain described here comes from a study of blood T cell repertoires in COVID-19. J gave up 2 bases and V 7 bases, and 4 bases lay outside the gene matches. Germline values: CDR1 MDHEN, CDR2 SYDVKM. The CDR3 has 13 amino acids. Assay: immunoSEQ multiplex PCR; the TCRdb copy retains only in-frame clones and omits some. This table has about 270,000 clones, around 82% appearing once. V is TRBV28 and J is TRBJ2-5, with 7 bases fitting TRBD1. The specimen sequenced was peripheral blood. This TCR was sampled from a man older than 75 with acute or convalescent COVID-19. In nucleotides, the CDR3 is TGTGCCAGCATACCGGGACAGCAAGAGACCCAGTACTTC. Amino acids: CASIPGQQETQYF.